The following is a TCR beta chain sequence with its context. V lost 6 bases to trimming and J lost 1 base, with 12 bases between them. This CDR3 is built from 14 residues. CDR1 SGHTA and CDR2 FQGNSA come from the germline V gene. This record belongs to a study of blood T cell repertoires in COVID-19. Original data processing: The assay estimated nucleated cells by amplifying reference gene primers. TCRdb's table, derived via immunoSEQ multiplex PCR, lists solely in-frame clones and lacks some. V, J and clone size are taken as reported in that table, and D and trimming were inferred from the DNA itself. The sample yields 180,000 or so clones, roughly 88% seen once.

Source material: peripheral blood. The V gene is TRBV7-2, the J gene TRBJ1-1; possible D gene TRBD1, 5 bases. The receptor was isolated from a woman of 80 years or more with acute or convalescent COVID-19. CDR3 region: CASSRQRGNTEAFF. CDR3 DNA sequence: TGTGCCAGCAGTCGACAGCGAGGGAACACTGAAGCTTTCTTT.